Following are 21 T cell receptor beta chains from one sample sequenced in a study of identical twins. TCRdb reprocessed the 5' RACE reads via MiXCR and lists one record per CDR3 protein. Among about 500,000 distinct CDR3 sequences, over 11% were seen once, and the ten largest hold 0.8% to 1%. This sample was shared with a second study, whose subject was yellow fever vaccine responses in identical twins.

The sequencing input was CD4+ T cells sorted from blood. These receptors were obtained from a young woman in good health.

The J gene is TRBJ2-5, the V gene TRBV5-1; TRBD1 aligns across 9 bases. Per the germline V gene, CDR1 is SGHRS and CDR2 is YFSETQ. This CDR3 has 15 residues. Germline trimming cut 6 bases from V and 4 bases from J; bases unmatched to any gene: 10. The CDR3 sequence: CASNNGTGKSETQYF. CDR3 bases: TGCGCCAGCAACAATGGGACAGGGAAGTCAGAGACCCAGTACTTC.

In its sample, this clonotype was seen a few times. V and J are TRBV4-3 and TRBJ2-7, with D perhaps being TRBD1 or TRBD2 (7 bases each). Germline CDR1 and CDR2: LGHNA and YSLEER. V was trimmed by 0 bases and J by 3 bases, leaving 15 bases between them. The length of the CDR3 is 16 residues. The CDR3 DNA sequence: TGCGCCAGCAGCCAAGATCAGGGGGGGCTTAGCTACGAGCAGTACTTC. Translating it yields CASSQDQGGLSYEQYF.

The V gene is TRBV7-9, the J gene TRBJ2-1, with 7 positions matching TRBD2. Losses at the gene ends were 2 bases for V and 6 bases for J; bases not matched to a gene: 4. The CDR3 totals 14 residues. Germline lookup yields CDR1 SEHNR and CDR2 FQNEAQ (reference sequence). The CDR3 DNA is TGTGCCAGCAGCTTATCTGGGAGGGGCAATGAGCAGTTCTTC. Protein sequence: CASSLSGRGNEQFF.

This chain joins TRBV2 and TRBJ2-1, with 8 bases matching TRBD1. The J segment lost 5 bases and the V segment lost 10 bases, leaving 10 bases of the junction unmatched. CDR1 and CDR2 (germline): SNHLY, FYNNEI. This CDR3 has 14 amino acids. In DNA, the CDR3 is TGTGCCACCACCCAGGGGGCCGGGAACAATGAGCAGTTCTTC. This codes for CATTQGAGNNEQFF.

The genes are TRBV29-1 and TRBJ1-2; the match to TRBD1 covers 8 bases. Germline V gives CDR1 SQVTM, CDR2 ANQGSEA. This CDR3 is built from 12 residues. Unmatched junction bases numbered 7, after V lost 6 bases and J lost 7 bases. The CDR3 protein is CSVKGQGGGYTF. DNA for the CDR3: TGCAGCGTGAAAGGACAGGGTGGTGGCTACACCTTC.

The table lists this clonotype with a few counts. The chain recombines TRBV6-6 with TRBJ1-3; D remains ambiguous. V was shortened by 11 bases and J by 4 bases, with 12 bases between the two germline ends. CDR1 is MNHNY and CDR2 is SVGAGI in the germline V gene (reference sequence). This CDR3 is built from 12 residues. The CDR3 is CAAGQTGNTIYF. For the CDR3, the DNA is TGTGCCGCCGGCCAAACGGGAAACACCATATATTTT.

The chain links TRBV6-2 or TRBV6-3 to TRBJ2-7; D is perhaps TRBD1 (6 bases). The CDR3 length is 14 residues. Germline V gene lookup returns CDR1 MNHEY and CDR2 SVGEGT. Trimming shortened V by 5 bases and J by 4 bases, and 15 bases separated the two germline ends. The chain's CDR3 is CASSQSTGQYEQYF. Here the CDR3 DNA reads TGTGCCAGCAGTCAATCAACAGGGCAGTACGAGCAGTACTTC.

This clonotype appeared many times. The chain carries TRBV29-1 and TRBJ1-2; 7 bases map to TRBD1. The CDR3 runs to 13 residues. J gave up 0 bases and V 7 bases, and 5 bases lay outside the gene matches. Germline V gene sequence: CDR1 SQVTM, CDR2 ANQGSEA. As DNA, the CDR3 is TGCAGCGCAAACAGGGGTACTAACTATGGCTACACCTTC. This translates into CSANRGTNYGYTF.

Only a few counts were recorded for this clonotype. V usage is TRBV6-2 or TRBV6-3 and J usage is TRBJ2-1, with D perhaps TRBD2 (6 bases). Germline V gene sequence: CDR1 MNHEY, CDR2 SVGEGT. The CDR3 length is 16 residues. V shed 5 bases and J shed 0 bases, with 14 bases lying between them. The DNA of the CDR3 is TGTGCCAGCAGTCGACGGGAGAAGAGCTCCTACAATGAGCAGTTCTTC. It specifies CASSRREKSSYNEQFF.

The chain has TRBV27 and TRBJ2-1; D is possibly TRBD2 (6 bases). Trimming removed 0 bases from V and 7 bases from J, with 19 bases in between. This CDR3 is 17 amino acids long. Germline lookup yields CDR1 MNHEY and CDR2 SMNVEV (reference sequence). CDR3 nucleotides: TGTGCCAGCAGTTTATCCTTGGGCCTCGGGAGAGTAAATGAGCAGTTCTTC. This codes for CASSLSLGLGRVNEQFF.

The V gene is TRBV7-2, the J gene TRBJ2-5; D may be TRBD1 or TRBD2 (7 bases each). V shed 3 bases and J shed 3 bases, with 17 bases lying between them. This CDR3 comprises 16 residues. Germline CDR1 reads SGHTA; CDR2 reads FQGNSA. The CDR3 nucleotides are TGTGCCAGCAGCTTGGGGGGGGGACAGAAGAAAGAGACCCAGTACTTC. It yields the protein CASSLGGGQKKETQYF.

This clonotype was counted a few times. The chain employs TRBV3-1 and TRBJ2-3; the D gene could be TRBD1 or TRBD2 (5 bases each). V was pared by 0 bases and J by 5 bases, with 12 bases between. CDR3 length: 15 amino acids. Germline CDR1 and CDR2: LGHDT and YNNKEL (reference sequence). The CDR3 region has the DNA TGTGCCAGCAGCCAAGAATGGTTGGGGGTAGATACGCAGTATTTT. It codes for CASSQEWLGVDTQYF.

This rearrangement joins TRBV20-1 to TRBJ2-5, with D possibly TRBD2 on 5 matching bases. V lost 0 bases to trimming and J lost 1 base, with 9 bases between them. CDR3 size: 14 residues. CDR1 DFQATT and CDR2 SNEGSKA come from the germline V gene (reference sequence). The CDR3 reads CSARDLSGQETQYF. CDR3 coding DNA: TGCAGTGCTAGAGATCTCAGCGGCCAAGAGACCCAGTACTTC.

V and J are TRBV12-3 or TRBV12-4 and TRBJ2-1; TRBD2 matches at 15 bases. This CDR3 contains 18 residues. The V segment lost 5 bases and the J segment 7 bases; nucleotides outside the gene matches: 12. As DNA, the CDR3 is TGTGCCAGCAGTCCAGGCGTGTCGGGACTAGCGGGGGGAAATGAGCAGTTCTTC. Translation: CASSPGVSGLAGGNEQFF.

In DNA, the CDR3 is TGTGCCAGCAGCTTAACAACGTGGAGGACAGGGGGGGAAGGTGAGCAGTTCTTC. It codes for CASSLTTWRTGGEGEQFF. The chain links TRBV7-3 to TRBJ2-1, with 10 bases that match TRBD1. V lost 0 bases and J lost 9; bases outside the gene matches: 14. The CDR3 sequence is 18 residues long. CDR1 and CDR2 (germline): SGHTA, FQGTGA.

This clonotype was seen a few times. This CDR3 reads CASSPPPSSGGANEQFF. CDR3 nucleotide sequence: TGCGCCAGCAGCCCGCCTCCCTCTAGCGGGGGTGCGAATGAGCAGTTCTTC. The rearrangement links TRBV5-1 to TRBJ2-1; 10 nucleotides line up with TRBD2. V lost 4 bases and J lost 7; bases outside the gene matches: 14. CDR3 length equals 17 residues. CDR1 and CDR2 from the germline V gene are SGHRS and YFSETQ.

The CDR3 protein is CASSLRQGRGYTF. CDR3 sequence (DNA): TGTGCCAGCAGCTTGAGACAGGGTCGTGGCTACACCTTC. V usage is TRBV7-2 and J usage is TRBJ1-2; 7 bases agree with TRBD1. The CDR3 has 13 residues. V lost 3 bases and J lost 7; bases outside the gene matches: 5. Looked up from germline, CDR1 is SGHTA and CDR2 is FQGNSA.

The V call is TRBV7-9, the J call TRBJ1-5, with D possibly TRBD1 on 6 matching bases. Trimming stripped 5 bases from V and 2 bases from J, with 16 bases between. Germline CDR1 SEHNR, CDR2 FQNEAQ (reference sequence). The CDR3 runs 16 residues. CDR3: CASSPTTGRGNQPQHF. For the CDR3, the DNA is TGTGCCAGCAGCCCTACGACAGGTAGGGGCAATCAGCCCCAGCATTTT.

The chain is built from TRBV29-1 and TRBJ2-7, with 7 nucleotides matching TRBD1. V lost 5 bases, J lost 6 bases, and 10 bases stayed unmatched. The CDR3 length is 13 residues. Germline CDR1 reads SQVTM; CDR2 reads ANQGSEA. The CDR3, as DNA: TGCAGCGTTTTACTTCAGACAGGGTCCGAGCAGTACTTC. It is translated as CSVLLQTGSEQYF.

The chain recombines TRBV6-6 with TRBJ1-5; tentatively, D is TRBD1 (5 bases). The CDR3 sequence is 13 residues long. V shed 6 bases and J shed 1 base, with 7 bases lying between them. CDR1 MNHNY and CDR2 SVGAGI come from the germline V gene (reference sequence). CDR3: CASRRTSNQPQHF. CDR3 DNA sequence: TGTGCCAGCAGGAGGACAAGCAATCAGCCCCAGCATTTT.

This clonotype has more than one count but fewer than ten. V and J are TRBV20-1 and TRBJ2-3, with TRBD2 identical over 7 bases. The CDR3 length is 13 residues. V gave up 2 bases and J gave up 2 bases; unmatched junction bases: 1. CDR1 and CDR2 (germline): DFQATT, SNEGSKA (reference sequence). CDR3 bases: TGCAGTGCTAGAAGCGGGAACACAGATACGCAGTATTTT. It yields the protein CSARSGNTDTQYF.